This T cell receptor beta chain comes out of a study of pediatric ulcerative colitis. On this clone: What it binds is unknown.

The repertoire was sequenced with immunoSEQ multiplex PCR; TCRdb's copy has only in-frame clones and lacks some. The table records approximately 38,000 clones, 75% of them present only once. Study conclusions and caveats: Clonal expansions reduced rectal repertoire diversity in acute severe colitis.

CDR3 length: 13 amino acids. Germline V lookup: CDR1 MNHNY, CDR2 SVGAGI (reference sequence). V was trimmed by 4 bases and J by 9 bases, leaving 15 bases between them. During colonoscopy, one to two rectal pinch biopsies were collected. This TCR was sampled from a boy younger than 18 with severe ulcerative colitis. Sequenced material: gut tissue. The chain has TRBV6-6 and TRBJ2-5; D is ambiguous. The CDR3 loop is CASSSGRSGSQYF. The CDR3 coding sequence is TGTGCCAGCAGTTCCGGACGATCCGGTTCCCAGTACTTC.